Listed here are 17 T cell receptor beta chains from one sample, sequenced in a study of cytomegalovirus exposure and HLA in healthy donors. Amplification used 60 Vbeta primers and 13 Jbeta primers. Sequencing used immunoSEQ multiplex PCR; TCRdb keeps in-frame clones, though not all of them. The table lists about 97,000 clones, 55% to 80% of them singletons, with roughly 3.6% in the top ten. Sample: PBMCs. These TCRs come from a man aged 40-50 years in good health and CMV-seronegative.

V and J are TRBV6-4 and TRBJ2-3; 11 bases map to TRBD2. Unmatched junction bases numbered 11, after V lost 10 bases and J lost 11 bases. The CDR3 runs to 13 residues. CDR1 is MRHNA and CDR2 is SNTAGT in the germline V gene. The CDR3 bases are TGTGCCACCTCCGGGGCTAGCGGGGGGTTGCAGTATTTT. This encodes CATSGASGGLQYF.

J is TRBJ1-1 and V is TRBV4-1, with 10 bases matching TRBD1. Looked up from germline, CDR1 is MGHRA and CDR2 is YSYEKL. This CDR3 is 18 amino acids long. V was clipped by 5 bases and J by 11 bases; unmatched bases: 23. CDR3 amino acids: CASSNEQLWGTGDWEAFF. CDR3 nucleotide sequence: TGCGCCAGCAGCAACGAGCAATTATGGGGGACAGGGGACTGGGAGGCTTTCTTT.

The chain joins TRBV7-6 to TRBJ2-1; possibly TRBD1 for D (5 bases). CDR3 length: 14 residues. CDR1 is SGHVS and CDR2 is FNYEAQ in the germline V gene. The V and J ends lost 2 bases and 4 bases respectively, with 9 bases between them. CDR3 in amino acids: CASSLNQGYNEQFF. The CDR3 bases are TGTGCCAGCAGCTTAAATCAGGGTTACAATGAGCAGTTCTTC.

The chain links TRBV2 to TRBJ1-1, with 8 positions matching TRBD1. The CDR3 has 15 residues. Per germline, CDR1 SNHLY and CDR2 FYNNEI. J was trimmed by 6 bases and V by 0 bases; bases with no gene match: 6. CDR3 sequence reads: CASSEAPGGASEAFF. The CDR3 region has the DNA TGTGCCAGCAGTGAAGCCCCAGGGGGCGCGTCTGAAGCTTTCTTT.

This chain links TRBV4-1 with TRBJ2-7; the match to TRBD1 covers 9 bases. V was clipped by 2 bases and J by 2 bases; unmatched bases: 1. CDR1 and CDR2 from the germline V gene are MGHRA and YSYEKL. The CDR3 spans 14 residues. CDR3 protein: CASSQTGGAYEQYF. The CDR3 DNA reads as TGCGCCAGCAGCCAAACAGGGGGCGCCTACGAGCAGTACTTC.

The V and J genes are TRBV4-1 and TRBJ1-2; D is unresolved. CDR1 and CDR2 (germline): MGHRA, YSYEKL. This CDR3 comprises 14 residues. With 0 bases removed from V and 5 bases from J, the gap between germline ends came to 10 bases. CDR3 nucleotides: TGCGCCAGCAGCCAAGAGAGGAGGGTATATGGCTACACCTTC. It yields the protein CASSQERRVYGYTF.

The rearrangement links TRBV13 to TRBJ2-7; a weak D match, TRBD2 (6 bases). The V end was cut by 3 bases, the J end by 0 bases, with 15 bases between. The CDR3 contains 16 residues. Germline CDR1 is PRHDT and CDR2 is FYEKMQ (reference sequence). CDR3 nucleotide sequence: TGTGCCAGCAGCTTCCTTGGAGGGGTTAGCTCCTACGAGCAGTACTTC. The encoded protein is CASSFLGGVSSYEQYF.

The chain links TRBV6-5 to TRBJ2-3, with TRBD1 identical over 7 bases. V shed 6 bases, J shed 5 bases, and the junction held 5 bases outside the gene matches. The CDR3 covers 13 residues. Germline CDR1 reads MNHEY; CDR2 reads SVGAGI. CDR3 in DNA: TGTGCCAGCAGGCGCAGGACAGGAGATACGCAGTATTTT. This encodes CASRRRTGDTQYF.

This chain links TRBV19 with TRBJ2-1; 7 positions agree with TRBD2. This CDR3 is 17 amino acids long. Germline assignment: CDR1 LNHDA and CDR2 SQIVND (reference sequence). V dropped 0 bases and J dropped 9; count of bases not matched to a gene: 14. CDR3 nucleotides: TGTGCCAGTAGTATAGACCCCGGTCGGGGGGTAAGTCGTGAGCAGTTCTTC. This gives the protein CASSIDPGRGVSREQFF.

The chain is built from TRBV5-4 and TRBJ2-7, with a weak D call TRBD1 (6 bases). Germline V lookup: CDR1 SGHNT, CDR2 YYREEE (reference sequence). The CDR3 is 16 residues long. Between the trimmed V and J ends, which lost 0 bases and 0 bases, there was a span of 13 bases. CDR3 sequence reads: CASSLGRGQNSYEQYF. The DNA for the CDR3 is TGTGCCAGCAGCTTGGGTAGAGGACAGAACTCCTACGAGCAGTACTTC.

V gene TRBV4-1 combines with J gene TRBJ1-1; tentative D call: TRBD1 (5 bases). The germline V gene encodes CDR1 MGHRA and CDR2 YSYEKL. This CDR3 contains 13 residues. Trimming pared 5 bases from V and 3 bases from J, leaving 10 bases between. CDR3 region: CASSYQGDTEAFF. CDR3 nucleotide sequence: TGCGCCAGCAGCTATCAGGGTGACACTGAAGCTTTCTTT.

V gene TRBV29-1 combines with J gene TRBJ1-1; D not resolved. Trimming cost V 4 bases and J 2 bases, with 8 bases left between them. Per germline, CDR1 SQVTM and CDR2 ANQGSEA. The CDR3 extends over 12 amino acids. The CDR3 region has the DNA TGCAGCGTTGCACACCTTAACACTGAAGCTTTCTTT. It codes for CSVAHLNTEAFF. Complete variable domain (other parts from reference TRBV29-1 and TRBJ1-1): SAVISQKPSRDICQRGTSLTIQCQVDSQVTMMFWYRQQPGQSLTLIATANQGSEATYESGFVIDKFPISRPNLTFSTLTVSNMSPEDSSIYLCSVAHLNTEAFFGQGTRLTVV.

This chain uses TRBV18 with TRBJ1-1; D might be TRBD1 (5 bases). This CDR3 region has 13 residues. Germline loops: CDR1 KGHSH, CDR2 LQKENI. V was pared by 3 bases and J by 10 bases, with 15 bases between. CDR3 coding DNA: TGTGCCAGCTCACCCGGGACTCAACCTGGAGCTTTCTTT. Translating gives CASSPGTQPGAFF. The complete variable domain, with remaining parts taken from reference TRBV18 and TRBJ1-1, reads NAGVMQNPRHLVRRRGQEARLRCSPMKGHSHVYWYRQLPEEGLKFMVYLQKENIIDESGMPKERFSAEFPKEGPSILRIQQVVRGDSAAYFCASSPGTQPGAFFGQGTRLTVV.

This clone was counted a few times. The chain joins TRBV7-6 to TRBJ1-1; D perhaps matches TRBD1 (5 bases). The germline CDR1 and CDR2 sequences are SGHVS and FNYEAQ. The CDR3 is 14 residues long. V dropped 1 base and J dropped 4 bases, with 10 bases sitting between them. Here the CDR3 reads CASSLGTRATEAFF. CDR3 nucleotides: TGTGCCAGCAGCTTAGGTACCAGGGCCACTGAAGCTTTCTTT.

This clone showed up just a few times. Given the absence of the conserved phenylalanine or tryptophan at the CDR3 end, a read error is likely. The chain carries TRBV5-6 and TRBJ2-3; 12 bases fit TRBD2. The CDR3 is 16 amino acids. Germline CDR1 reads SGHDT; CDR2 reads YYEEEE. V was pared by 0 bases and J by 1 base, with 0 bases of the junction left unmatched. The DNA of the CDR3 is TGTGCCAGCAGCTTGGGACTAGCGGGGGGCACAGATACGCAGTATGTT. Its protein is CASSLGLAGGTDTQYV.

The chain links TRBV19 to TRBJ1-1, with 8 bases matching TRBD1. The CDR3 extends over 15 amino acids. Germline V gene data show CDR1 as LNHDA and CDR2 as SQIVND (reference sequence). Trimming at V came to 5 bases and at J to 8 bases, leaving 13 bases not matched to a gene. CDR3 amino acids: CASSFRQGAKTEAFF. In DNA, the CDR3 is TGTGCCAGTAGTTTTCGGCAGGGGGCGAAGACAGAAGCTTTCTTT.

The gene calls are TRBV5-1 and TRBJ2-7; TRBD2 agrees at 11 bases. This CDR3 comprises 14 residues. The germline V gene has CDR1 SGHRS and CDR2 YFSETQ. With 4 bases clipped from V and 2 bases from J, the junction kept 2 bases outside the gene matches. The CDR3, as DNA: TGCGCCAGCAGCATACTAGCGGGGGCCTACGAGCAGTACTTC. The encoded protein is CASSILAGAYEQYF.